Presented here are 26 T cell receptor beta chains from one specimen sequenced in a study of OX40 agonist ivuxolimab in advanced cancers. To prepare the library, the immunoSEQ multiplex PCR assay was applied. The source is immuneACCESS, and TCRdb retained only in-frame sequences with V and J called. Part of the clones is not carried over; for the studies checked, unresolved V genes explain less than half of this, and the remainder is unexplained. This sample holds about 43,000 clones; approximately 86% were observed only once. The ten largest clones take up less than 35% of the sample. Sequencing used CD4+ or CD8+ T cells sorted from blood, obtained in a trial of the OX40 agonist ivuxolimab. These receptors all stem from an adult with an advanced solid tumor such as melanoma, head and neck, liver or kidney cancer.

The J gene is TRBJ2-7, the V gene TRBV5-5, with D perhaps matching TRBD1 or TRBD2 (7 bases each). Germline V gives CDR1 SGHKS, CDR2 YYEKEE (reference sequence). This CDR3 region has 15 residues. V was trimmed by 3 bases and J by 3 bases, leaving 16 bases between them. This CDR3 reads CASSSAGAGGYEQYF. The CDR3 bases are TGTGCCAGCAGCTCGGCGGGGGCAGGGGGCTACGAGCAGTACTTC.

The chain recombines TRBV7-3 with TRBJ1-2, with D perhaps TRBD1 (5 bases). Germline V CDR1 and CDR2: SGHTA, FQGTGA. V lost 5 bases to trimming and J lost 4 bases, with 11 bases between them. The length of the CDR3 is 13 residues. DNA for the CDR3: TGTGCCAGCAGCGGGACTCTTAGCTATGGCTACACCTTC. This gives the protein CASSGTLSYGYTF.

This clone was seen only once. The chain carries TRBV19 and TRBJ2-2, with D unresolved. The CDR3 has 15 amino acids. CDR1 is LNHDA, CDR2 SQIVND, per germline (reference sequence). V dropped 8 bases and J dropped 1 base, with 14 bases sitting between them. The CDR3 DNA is TGTGCCAGTCCGGCCGGGCCCCAGAACACCGGGGAGCTGTTTTTT. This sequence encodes CASPAGPQNTGELFF.

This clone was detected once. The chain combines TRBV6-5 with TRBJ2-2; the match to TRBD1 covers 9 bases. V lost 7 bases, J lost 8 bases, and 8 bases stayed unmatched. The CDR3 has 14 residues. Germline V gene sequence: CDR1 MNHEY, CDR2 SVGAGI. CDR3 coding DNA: TGTGCCAGCACGTACACAGGGGGCAGAGGGGAGCTGTTTTTT. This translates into CASTYTGGRGELFF.

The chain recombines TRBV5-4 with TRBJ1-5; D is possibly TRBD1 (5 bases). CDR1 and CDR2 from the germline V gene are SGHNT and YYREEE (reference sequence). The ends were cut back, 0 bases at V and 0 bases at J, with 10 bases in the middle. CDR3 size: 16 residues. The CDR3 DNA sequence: TGTGCCAGCAGCTTGGGGGGGGATTATAGCAATCAGCCCCAGCATTTT. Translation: CASSLGGDYSNQPQHF.

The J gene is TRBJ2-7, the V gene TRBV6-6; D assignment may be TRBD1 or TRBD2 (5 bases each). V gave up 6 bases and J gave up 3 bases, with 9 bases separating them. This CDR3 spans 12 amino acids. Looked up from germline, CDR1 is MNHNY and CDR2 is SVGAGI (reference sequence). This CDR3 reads CASSRDGYEQYF. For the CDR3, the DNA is TGTGCCAGCAGCCGGGACGGCTACGAGCAGTACTTC.

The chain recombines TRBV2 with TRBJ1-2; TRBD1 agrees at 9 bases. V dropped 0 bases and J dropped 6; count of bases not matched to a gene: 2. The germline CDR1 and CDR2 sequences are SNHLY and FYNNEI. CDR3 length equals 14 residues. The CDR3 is CASSEARTGDGYTF. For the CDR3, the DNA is TGTGCCAGCAGTGAAGCTCGGACAGGGGATGGCTACACCTTC.

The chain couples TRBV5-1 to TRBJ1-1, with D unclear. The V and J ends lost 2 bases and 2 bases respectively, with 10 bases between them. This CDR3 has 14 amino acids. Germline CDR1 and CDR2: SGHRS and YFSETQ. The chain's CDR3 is CASSFGTTNTEAFF. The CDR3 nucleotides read TGCGCCAGCAGCTTCGGCACAACCAACACTGAAGCTTTCTTT.

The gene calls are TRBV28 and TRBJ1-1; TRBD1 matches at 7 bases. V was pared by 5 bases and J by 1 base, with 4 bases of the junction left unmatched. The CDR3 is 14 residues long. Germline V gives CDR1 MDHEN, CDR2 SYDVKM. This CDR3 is CASSTAGGNTEAFF. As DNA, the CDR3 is TGTGCCAGCAGTACCGCAGGGGGGAACACTGAAGCTTTCTTT.

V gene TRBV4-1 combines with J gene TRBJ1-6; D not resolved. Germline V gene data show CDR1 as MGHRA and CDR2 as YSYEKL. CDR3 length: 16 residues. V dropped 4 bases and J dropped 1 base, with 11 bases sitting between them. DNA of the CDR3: TGCGCCAGCAGCCGATTGGGTGCGTCCTATAATTCACCCCTCCACTTT. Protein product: CASSRLGASYNSPLHF.

This CDR3 reads CASSLWTGLNTGELFF. CDR3 nucleotide sequence: TGTGCCAGCAGTTTATGGACAGGGTTAAACACCGGGGAGCTGTTTTTT. This chain connects TRBV28 to TRBJ2-2; TRBD1 matches 7 bases. The trim removed 0 bases at V and 2 bases at J, leaving 3 bases unmatched. The CDR3 is 16 amino acids. Per germline, CDR1 MDHEN and CDR2 SYDVKM. The variable domain in full, with the rest retrieved from reference TRBV28 and TRBJ2-2, is DVKVTQSSRYLVKRTGEKVFLECVQDMDHENMFWYRQDPGLGLRLIYFSYDVKMKEKGDIPEGYSVSREKKERFSLILESASTNQTSMYLCASSLWTGLNTGELFFGEGSRLTVL.

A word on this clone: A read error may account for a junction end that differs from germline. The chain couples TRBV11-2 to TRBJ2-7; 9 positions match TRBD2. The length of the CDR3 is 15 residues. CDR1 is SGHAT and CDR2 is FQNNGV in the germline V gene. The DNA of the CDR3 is TGTGCCAGCAGCCTAGAGCGGGGGGCAACCTACGAGCAGTACTTC. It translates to CASSLERGATYEQYF.

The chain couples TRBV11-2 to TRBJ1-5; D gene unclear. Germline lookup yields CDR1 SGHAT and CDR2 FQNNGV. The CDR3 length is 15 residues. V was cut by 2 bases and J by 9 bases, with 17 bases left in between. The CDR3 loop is CASSLKTGINVPQHF. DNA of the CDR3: TGTGCCAGCAGCTTAAAGACGGGGATAAACGTGCCCCAGCATTTT.

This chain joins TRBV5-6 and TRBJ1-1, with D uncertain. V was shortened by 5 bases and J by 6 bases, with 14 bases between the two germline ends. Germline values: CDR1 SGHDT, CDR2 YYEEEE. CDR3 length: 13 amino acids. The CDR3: CASSQERRAEAFF. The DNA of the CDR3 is TGTGCCAGCAGTCAAGAGAGGAGGGCTGAAGCTTTCTTT.

Here the CDR3 DNA reads TGTGCCAGAAGCCCAATACCAGGGACCCCTGACGAGCAGTACTTC. It specifies CARSPIPGTPDEQYF. The chain joins TRBV7-9 to TRBJ2-7; D is perhaps TRBD1 or TRBD2 (5 bases each). Trimming took off 9 bases at V and 5 bases at J, with 23 bases between the two ends. Germline CDR1 and CDR2: SEHNR and FQNEAQ (reference sequence). CDR3 length: 15 amino acids.

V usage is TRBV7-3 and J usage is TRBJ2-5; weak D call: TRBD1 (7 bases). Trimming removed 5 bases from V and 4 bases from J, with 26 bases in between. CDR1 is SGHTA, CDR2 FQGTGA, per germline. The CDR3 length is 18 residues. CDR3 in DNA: TGTGCCAGCAGCCCCGGGGTTGGAGGGGGCCCCGGTACAGAGACCCAGTACTTC. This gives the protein CASSPGVGGGPGTETQYF. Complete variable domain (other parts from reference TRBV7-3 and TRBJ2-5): GAGVSQTPSNKVTEKGKYVELRCDPISGHTALYWYRQSLGQGPEFLIYFQGTGAADDSGLPNDRFFAVRPEGSVSTLKIQRTERGDSAVYLCASSPGVGGGPGTETQYFGPGTRLLVL.

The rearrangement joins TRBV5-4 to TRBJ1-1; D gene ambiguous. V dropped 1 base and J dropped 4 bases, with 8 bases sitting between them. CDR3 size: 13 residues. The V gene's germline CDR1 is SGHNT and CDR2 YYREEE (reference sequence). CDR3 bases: TGTGCCAGCAGCTTGACGGAGGGCACTGAAGCTTTCTTT. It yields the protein CASSLTEGTEAFF.

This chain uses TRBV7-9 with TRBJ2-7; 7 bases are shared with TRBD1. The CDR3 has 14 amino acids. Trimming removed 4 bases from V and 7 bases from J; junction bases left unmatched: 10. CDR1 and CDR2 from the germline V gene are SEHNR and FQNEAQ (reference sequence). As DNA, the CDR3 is TGTGCCAGCAGCTCCTTTGGGACAGTAGTGGAGCAGTACTTC. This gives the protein CASSSFGTVVEQYF.

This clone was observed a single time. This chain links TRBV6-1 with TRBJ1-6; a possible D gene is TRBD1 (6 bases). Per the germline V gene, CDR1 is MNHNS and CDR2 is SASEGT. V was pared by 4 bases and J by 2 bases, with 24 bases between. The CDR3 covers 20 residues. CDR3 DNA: TGTGCCAGCAGTGCTTTCCTGCCTACAGGGAGAAGACCCTATAATTCACCCCTCCACTTT. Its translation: CASSAFLPTGRRPYNSPLHF.

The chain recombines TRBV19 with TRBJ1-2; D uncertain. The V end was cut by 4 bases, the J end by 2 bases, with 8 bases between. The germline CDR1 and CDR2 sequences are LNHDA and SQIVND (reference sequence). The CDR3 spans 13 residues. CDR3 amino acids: CASSTGNNYGYTF. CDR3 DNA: TGTGCCAGTAGTACCGGAAACAACTATGGCTACACCTTC.

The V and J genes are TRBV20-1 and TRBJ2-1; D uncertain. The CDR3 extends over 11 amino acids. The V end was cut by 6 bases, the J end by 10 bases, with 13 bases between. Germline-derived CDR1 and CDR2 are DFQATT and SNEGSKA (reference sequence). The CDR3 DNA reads TGCAGTGCACCTTGGGGTGGGGAGCAGTTCTTC. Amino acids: CSAPWGGEQFF.

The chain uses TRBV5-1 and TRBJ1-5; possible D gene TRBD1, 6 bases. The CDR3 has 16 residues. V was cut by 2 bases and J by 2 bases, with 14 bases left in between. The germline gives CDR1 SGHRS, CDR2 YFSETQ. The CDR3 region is CASSFTGHWGNQPQHF. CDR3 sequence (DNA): TGCGCCAGCAGCTTTACAGGGCATTGGGGCAATCAGCCCCAGCATTTT.

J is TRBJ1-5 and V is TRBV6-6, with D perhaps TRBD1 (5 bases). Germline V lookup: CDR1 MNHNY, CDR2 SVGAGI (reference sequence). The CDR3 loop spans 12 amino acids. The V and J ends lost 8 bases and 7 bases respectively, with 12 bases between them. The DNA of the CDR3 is TGTGCCAGCGGGGGAAATGGCCAGCCCCAGCATTTT. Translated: CASGGNGQPQHF.

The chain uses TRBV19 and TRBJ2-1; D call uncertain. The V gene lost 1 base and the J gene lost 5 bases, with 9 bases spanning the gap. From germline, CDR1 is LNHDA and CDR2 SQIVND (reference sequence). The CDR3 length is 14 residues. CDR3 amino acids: CASSIGRANNEQFF. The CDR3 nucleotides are TGTGCCAGTAGTATAGGTCGGGCGAACAATGAGCAGTTCTTC.

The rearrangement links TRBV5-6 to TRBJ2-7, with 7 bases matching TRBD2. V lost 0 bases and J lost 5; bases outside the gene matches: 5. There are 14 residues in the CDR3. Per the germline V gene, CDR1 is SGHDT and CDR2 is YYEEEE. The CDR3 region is CASSLGLRGDEQYF. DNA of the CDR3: TGTGCCAGCAGCTTGGGACTACGGGGGGACGAGCAGTACTTC.

CDR3 DNA: TGTGCCAGCAGCTTAGCTAGGGGAGAGGTTGGCTACACCTTC. Its translation: CASSLARGEVGYTF. V is TRBV7-8 and J is TRBJ1-2; the D gene is possibly TRBD1 (5 bases). CDR3 length: 14 residues. The ends were cut back, 0 bases at V and 7 bases at J, with 12 bases in the middle. Per the germline V gene, CDR1 is SGHVS and CDR2 is FQNEAQ.